The clone carrying this T cell receptor (beta chain) came up a few times. This entry is derived from a study of blood T cells in healthy people across ages. PCR was performed a second time for roughly 7 to 12 cycles using a sample-barcoded 5' primer and a J-beta primer mix. MiXCR, run by TCRdb on the 5' RACE reads, gives a single entry per CDR3 protein. The sample yields over 1,500,000 distinct CDR3 sequences, 39% seen once. CDR1 and CDR2 from the germline V gene are SGHTA and FQGNSA. This CDR3 is 18 amino acids long. V was clipped by 0 bases and J by 2 bases, with 18 bases between them. Per sample, at least 6 micrograms of total RNA were extracted.

The genes are TRBV7-2 and TRBJ2-3; D remains unclear. The sample consisted of blood. The sequence was obtained from a human donor in good health. The CDR3 bases are TGTGCCAGCAGCTTAGCGTTTGGCAGGATTAAATACACAGATACGCAGTATTTT. Translation gives CASSLAFGRIKYTDTQYF.